This entry is about one T cell receptor (beta chain). The antigen is not known. A read error may account for a junction end that differs from germline. The germline gives CDR1 MGHDK, CDR2 SYGVNS. There are 17 residues in the CDR3. Via MiXCR, TCRdb re-called the reads, giving one row per CDR3 protein. The sample shows 650,000 to 900,000 distinct CDR3 sequences, around 29% of them seen only once. These data originate in a study of T cell repertoires in cytomegalovirus infection. Points from the study as a whole: HLA-C-restricted CMV clonotypes gave the most frequent clonotype in two of eight donors. Carriers of CMV and the relevant HLA type were discriminated by public TCR beta frequency.

The chain recombines TRBV25-1 with TRBJ1-2; maybe TRBD1 (6 bases). This sequence was found in a human donor in good health (CMV status not recorded). Some clones in this sample may be carry-over from other donors' samples. This specimen consisted of cultured CD8+ T cells from PBMCs, obtained from culture after CMV antigen stimulation. The CDR3 region is CTSSDYRDYKGKDGYTF. The CDR3 nucleotides are TGTACCAGCAGTGATTACAGGGATTACAAAGGGAAGGATGGCTACACCTTC.